Following are 30 T cell receptor beta chains from one sample sequenced in a study of technical replicates of blood from a handful of donors. Repertoires were generated with immunoSEQ multiplex PCR, while TCRdb's copy carries only in-frame clones and drops some. Of 60,000 to 90,000 clones detected, 95% to 98% appear once; the ten largest clones hold around 0.31%. The material sequenced was T cells isolated from PBMCs. Every receptor here comes from a human donor in good health.

This chain connects TRBV19 to TRBJ1-1; 9 nucleotides line up with TRBD1. Germline-derived CDR1 and CDR2 are LNHDA and SQIVND (reference sequence). The CDR3 totals 13 residues. The ends lost 10 bases at V and 6 bases at J; junction bases unmatched: 9. The CDR3 is CATCGTGFPEAFF. The CDR3 DNA follows: TGTGCCACTTGCGGGACAGGGTTCCCTGAAGCTTTCTTT. The full variable domain, its missing parts supplied by reference TRBV19 and TRBJ1-1, is DGGITQSPKYLFRKEGQNVTLSCEQNLNHDAMYWYRQDPGQGLRLIYYSQIVNDFQKGDIAEGYSVSREKKESFPLTVTSAQKNPTAFYLCATCGTGFPEAFFGQGTRLTVV.

This clone was seen only once. The chain employs TRBV27 and TRBJ1-2; 10 nucleotides align to TRBD1. CDR3 length equals 16 residues. The J segment lost 8 bases and the V segment lost 1 base, leaving 10 bases of the junction unmatched. Looked up from germline, CDR1 is MNHEY and CDR2 is SMNVEV (reference sequence). CDR3 sequence reads: CASSLLLGTGAEGYTF. In DNA form, the CDR3 reads TGTGCCAGCAGTTTATTATTGGGGACAGGGGCGGAAGGCTACACCTTC.

The chain joins TRBV7-3 to TRBJ1-2, with D possibly being TRBD1 (6 bases). Germline V gene sequence: CDR1 SGHTA, CDR2 FQGTGA. This CDR3 is built from 15 residues. Trimming cost V 6 bases and J 12 bases, with 26 bases left between them. This CDR3 is CASSQSLTGTTRHTF. The CDR3 DNA reads as TGTGCCAGCAGTCAGAGCTTGACCGGGACAACAAGGCACACCTTC.

The chain joins TRBV18 to TRBJ1-5; 11 nucleotides line up with TRBD1. After removal of 3 bases from V and 7 bases from J, the junction contained 2 bases not matched to a gene. CDR1 KGHSH and CDR2 LQKENI come from the germline V gene. CDR3 length: 14 amino acids. DNA of the CDR3: TGTGCCAGCTCACCGGGACAGGGGGACCAGCCCCAGCATTTT. Translation: CASSPGQGDQPQHF.

The CDR3 reads CARNPGTSGGIGLGEQYF. The CDR3 DNA reads as TGCGCCAGGAACCCCGGGACTAGCGGGGGTATTGGCTTGGGGGAGCAGTACTTC. The J gene is TRBJ2-7, the V gene TRBV4-1; 14 bases align to TRBD2. Germline V gene data show CDR1 as MGHRA and CDR2 as YSYEKL. The CDR3 covers 18 residues. J gave up 7 bases and V 9 bases, and 20 bases lay outside the gene matches.

V is TRBV7-8 and J is TRBJ2-6, with 10 bases lining up with TRBD2. Trimming removed 4 bases from V and 4 bases from J; junction bases left unmatched: 4. The CDR3 length is 16 residues. Germline-derived CDR1 and CDR2 are SGHVS and FQNEAQ. CDR3 protein: CASSSAGGAGANVLTF. The CDR3 DNA sequence: TGTGCCAGCAGCTCAGCGGGAGGGGCCGGGGCCAACGTCCTGACTTTC.

The V and J genes are TRBV27 and TRBJ2-6; D not resolved. V was cut by 8 bases and J by 6 bases, with 8 bases left in between. CDR1 and CDR2 (germline): MNHEY, SMNVEV (reference sequence). The CDR3 spans 12 residues. Here the CDR3 DNA reads TGTGCCAGCGGCTTCGAGGCCAACGTCCTGACTTTC. Amino acid sequence: CASGFEANVLTF.

The genes are TRBV14 and TRBJ2-3, with D hard to call. The V end lost 4 bases, the J end lost 0 bases, and 8 bases lay between the germline ends. The CDR3 has 14 residues. Germline-derived CDR1 and CDR2 are SGHDN and FVKESK. CDR3 sequence reads: CASSRTVSTDTQYF. The CDR3, as DNA: TGTGCCAGCAGCCGTACAGTTAGCACAGATACGCAGTATTTT.

This rearrangement joins TRBV30 to TRBJ1-3; D unresolved. The CDR3 contains 13 residues. Germline loops: CDR1 GTSNPN, CDR2 SVGIG (reference sequence). The V and J ends lost 4 bases and 0 bases respectively, with 7 bases between them. The chain's CDR3 is CAWTESSGNTIYF. CDR3 DNA sequence: TGTGCCTGGACCGAGAGCTCTGGAAACACCATATATTTT.

The genes are TRBV4-1 and TRBJ1-4, with D tentatively TRBD1 (6 bases). Germline CDR1 MGHRA, CDR2 YSYEKL. V shed 1 base and J shed 0 bases, with 9 bases lying between them. CDR3 size: 16 residues. The CDR3 here is CASSQGTEATNEKLFF. The CDR3 region has the DNA TGCGCCAGCAGCCAAGGGACAGAGGCAACTAATGAAAAACTGTTTTTT.

The V gene is TRBV9, the J gene TRBJ2-7; D unresolved. This CDR3 has 12 residues. The V end was cut by 4 bases, the J end by 3 bases, with 8 bases between. Per the germline V gene, CDR1 is SGDLS and CDR2 is YYNGEE. This CDR3 is CASSPNNYEQYF. As DNA, the CDR3 is TGTGCCAGCAGCCCTAATAACTACGAGCAGTACTTC.

The chain carries TRBV6-5 and TRBJ1-5, with 8 positions matching TRBD1. J gave up 2 bases and V 6 bases, and 6 bases lay outside the gene matches. Germline CDR1 is MNHEY and CDR2 is SVGAGI. CDR3 length equals 15 residues. CDR3 bases: TGTGCCAGCAGCCCAGGGGGCGCCGGCAATCAGCCCCAGCATTTT. Translated: CASSPGGAGNQPQHF.

This clone showed up just once. The rearrangement links TRBV7-2 to TRBJ2-7, with TRBD2 matching 9 bases. The length of the CDR3 is 15 residues. V lost 4 bases, J lost 1 base, and 5 bases stayed unmatched. Per germline, CDR1 SGHTA and CDR2 FQGNSA. The CDR3 DNA reads as TGTGCCAGCAGCTCATTCCTAGCGGGGTCCTACGAGCAGTACTTC. Translating it yields CASSSFLAGSYEQYF. The entire variable domain, with the rest obtained from reference TRBV7-2 and TRBJ2-7, is as follows: GAGVSQSPSNKVTEKGKDVELRCDPISGHTALYWYRQSLGQGLEFLIYFQGNSAPDKSGLPSDRFSAERTGGSVSTLTIQRTQQEDSAVYLCASSSFLAGSYEQYFGPGTRLTVT.

The chain has TRBV6-5 and TRBJ1-2; possibly TRBD1 for D (5 bases). Germline V gene sequence: CDR1 MNHEY, CDR2 SVGAGI. V lost 2 bases and J lost 4, with 17 bases in between. CDR3 size: 16 residues. DNA for the CDR3: TGTGCCAGCAGTTACCAAGGAGGGCAGGGCGGCTATGGCTACACCTTC. Encoded protein: CASSYQGGQGGYGYTF.

CDR3 nucleotide sequence: TGCGCCAGCAGCCACCCAAAAGGGGGTTTGGATGGCTACACCTTC. Encoded protein: CASSHPKGGLDGYTF. This chain joins TRBV4-3 and TRBJ1-2; TRBD1 might be the D (6 bases). This CDR3 spans 15 amino acids. Deletions cut 3 bases from V and 6 bases from J, with 17 bases between. CDR1 and CDR2 (germline): LGHNA, YSLEER.

V is TRBV30 and J is TRBJ1-2, with a weak D call TRBD1 (6 bases). The CDR3 totals 13 residues. The germline V and J ends were trimmed by 2 bases and 7 bases, with 14 bases remaining between them. The germline gives CDR1 GTSNPN, CDR2 SVGIG (reference sequence). CDR3 protein: CAWSTGGRSGYTF. The CDR3 DNA reads as TGTGCCTGGAGTACGGGGGGGCGCTCTGGCTACACCTTC.

The genes are TRBV5-1 and TRBJ2-1, with 7 bases that match TRBD1. The germline gives CDR1 SGHRS, CDR2 YFSETQ. The CDR3 runs 14 residues. Losses at the gene ends were 4 bases for V and 8 bases for J; bases not matched to a gene: 9. CDR3 loop: CASSGSGGGYEQFF. In nucleotides, the CDR3 is TGCGCCAGCAGCGGATCAGGGGGTGGCTATGAGCAGTTCTTC.

This rearrangement joins TRBV6-1 to TRBJ2-5; 9 bases agree with TRBD1. The CDR3 covers 15 residues. Germline V gene data show CDR1 as MNHNS and CDR2 as SASEGT. Trimming took 5 bases from V and 1 from J; bases not matched to a gene: 5. In DNA, the CDR3 is TGTGCCAGCAGTAGGACAGGGGTCCTCCAAGAGACCCAGTACTTC. Amino acid sequence: CASSRTGVLQETQYF.

CDR3 region: CATSRAPGGDYEQYF. The CDR3 region has the DNA TGTGCCACCAGCAGAGCCCCAGGGGGCGACTACGAGCAGTACTTC. This chain connects TRBV15 to TRBJ2-7; TRBD1 matches 8 bases. The V segment lost 1 base and the J segment 3 bases; nucleotides outside the gene matches: 5. Germline values: CDR1 LNHNV, CDR2 YYDKDF (reference sequence). The CDR3 is made up of 15 amino acids.

CDR3 sequence: CASIAIDTNTEAFF. In DNA form, the CDR3 reads TGTGCCAGCATTGCCATAGACACGAACACTGAAGCTTTCTTT. V usage is TRBV28 and J usage is TRBJ1-1, with no clear D. V shed 7 bases and J shed 1 base, with 13 bases lying between them. Germline V CDR1 and CDR2: MDHEN, SYDVKM. CDR3 size: 14 residues.

The chain is built from TRBV19 and TRBJ1-5; D gene unclear. With 2 bases removed from V and 2 bases from J, the gap between germline ends came to 7 bases. Germline assignment: CDR1 LNHDA and CDR2 SQIVND (reference sequence). This CDR3 region has 14 residues. The CDR3, as DNA: TGTGCCAGTAGTATAAAGTCGGGCAATCAGCCCCAGCATTTT. The encoded protein is CASSIKSGNQPQHF. The full variable domain, its missing parts supplied by reference TRBV19 and TRBJ1-5, is DGGITQSPKYLFRKEGQNVTLSCEQNLNHDAMYWYRQDPGQGLRLIYYSQIVNDFQKGDIAEGYSVSREKKESFPLTVTSAQKNPTAFYLCASSIKSGNQPQHFGDGTRLSIL.

This chain joins TRBV30 and TRBJ2-3; 10 positions agree with TRBD2. Germline V lookup: CDR1 GTSNPN, CDR2 SVGIG (reference sequence). The CDR3 is 14 amino acids. V shed 8 bases and J 4 bases; nucleotides not matched to a gene: 9. CDR3 region: CARNIAGGPDTQYF. CDR3 sequence (DNA): TGTGCCAGAAATATAGCGGGAGGCCCAGATACGCAGTATTTT.

The chain couples TRBV6-1 to TRBJ1-4; tentative D call: TRBD1 (6 bases). In germline, CDR1 is MNHNS, CDR2 SASEGT. V was clipped by 1 base and J by 4 bases, with 7 bases between them. The CDR3 is 14 residues long. CDR3 nucleotides: TGTGCCAGCAGTGAAGGGACAGTTAATGAAAAACTGTTTTTT. Protein: CASSEGTVNEKLFF.

This chain uses TRBV5-1 with TRBJ2-7; 9 nucleotides agree with TRBD2. Looked up from germline, CDR1 is SGHRS and CDR2 is YFSETQ. The CDR3 length is 14 residues. V shed 6 bases and J 0 bases; nucleotides not matched to a gene: 4. CDR3 nucleotides: TGCGCCAGCATAGCGGGAGCGCCCTCCTACGAGCAGTACTTC. This codes for CASIAGAPSYEQYF.

This rearrangement joins TRBV5-1 to TRBJ1-2; unclear D gene. The CDR3 is 14 amino acids. Deletions cut 1 base from V and 4 bases from J, with 11 bases between. Germline CDR1 reads SGHRS; CDR2 reads YFSETQ. CDR3 in DNA: TGCGCCAGCAGCTTGACGGAGGGAGTCTATGGCTACACCTTC. Its protein product is CASSLTEGVYGYTF.

This clone was picked up one time. This rearrangement joins TRBV4-3 to TRBJ2-2, with 10 nucleotides matching TRBD2. This CDR3 has 16 amino acids. The germline CDR1 and CDR2 sequences are LGHNA and YSLEER. J gave up 1 base and V 4 bases, and 3 bases lay outside the gene matches. DNA of the CDR3: TGCGCCAGCAGCCCTCTAGCGGGAGTGAACACCGGGGAGCTGTTTTTT. It is translated as CASSPLAGVNTGELFF.

The chain combines TRBV28 with TRBJ1-2; D gene ambiguous. Trimming shortened V by 3 bases and J by 6 bases, and 14 bases separated the two germline ends. Germline V gene sequence: CDR1 MDHEN, CDR2 SYDVKM. This CDR3 is built from 14 residues. The CDR3 reads CASSFENYAHGYTF. In DNA, the CDR3 is TGTGCCAGCAGTTTCGAGAATTACGCACATGGCTACACCTTC.

The chain joins TRBV28 to TRBJ2-1; D possibly corresponds to TRBD2 (6 bases). CDR3 length: 13 amino acids. In germline, CDR1 is MDHEN, CDR2 SYDVKM. With 4 bases removed from V and 6 bases from J, the gap between germline ends came to 10 bases. CDR3: CASSYSGSNEQFF. For the CDR3, the DNA is TGTGCCAGCAGTTACTCCGGGAGCAATGAGCAGTTCTTC.

The chain carries TRBV28 and TRBJ2-7, with a weak D call TRBD2 (5 bases). Trimming pared 6 bases from V and 3 bases from J, leaving 12 bases between. The CDR3 contains 13 residues. In germline, CDR1 is MDHEN, CDR2 SYDVKM. In DNA form, the CDR3 reads TGTGCCAGCAGCCAAACTAGGGTCTACGAGCAGTACTTC. It translates to CASSQTRVYEQYF.

The chain carries TRBV6-5 and TRBJ2-1; possible D gene TRBD2, 6 bases. There are 12 residues in the CDR3. Germline loops: CDR1 MNHEY, CDR2 SVGAGI. V lost 2 bases and J lost 11, with 10 bases in between. The CDR3 DNA reads as TGTGCCAGCAGTTACACGGAGGGGCAGCAGTTCTTC. As protein: CASSYTEGQQFF.